The TCR beta chain under discussion was sequenced for a study of read filtering for tumor transcriptome and immune sequencing. This CDR3 is built from 15 residues. Germline V lookup: CDR1 MNHEY, CDR2 SMNVEV (reference sequence). With 6 bases clipped from V and 5 bases from J, the junction kept 9 bases outside the gene matches. Sampling of bone marrow took place during active disease in every patient. This library used 300 to 450 ng RNA and molecular barcoded adaptors spanning alpha/delta and beta/gamma chains. TCRdb re-analysed the reads in MiXCR, keeping a single row per CDR3 protein. This repertoire shows over 25,000 distinct CDR3 sequences, approximately 15% found once; its top ten account for around 47%. This clonotype was counted ten times or more.

The clonotype comes from a donor at least 40 years old with multiple myeloma. The rearrangement uses TRBV27 and TRBJ2-3; 9 bases fit TRBD2. Sequences were obtained from a population of CD138-negative cells sorted from bone marrow. CDR3 coding DNA: TGTGCCAGCAGATGGTTAGCGGGAGTTGTAGATACGCAGTATTTT. Its translation is CASRWLAGVVDTQYF.